This T cell receptor beta chain was identified in a study of blood T cell repertoires in COVID-19. Overall study context: Italy, Spain and the United States were the sources of the convalescent and acute COVID-19 samples. T cells, B-cell-depleted T cells, or PBMCs supplied cDNA or gDNA.

In germline, CDR1 is SGHRS, CDR2 YFSETQ. The CDR3 sequence is 15 residues long. J lost 7 bases, V lost 0 bases, and 4 bases had no gene match. Original analysis: Amplifying reference gene primers gave estimates of nucleated cell counts. Assay used: immunoSEQ multiplex PCR; TCRdb lists only in-frame clones, some missing. That table gives V, J and clone size, and the DNA gave D and trimming. The profile shows more than 95,000 clones, around 85% of them singletons. The sequenced sample was peripheral blood. The receptor's source is a man between 70 and 80 years old who had recovered from COVID-19. The rearrangement links TRBV5-1 to TRBJ1-5; 10 bases agree with TRBD1. CDR3 nucleotide sequence: TGCGCCAGCAGCTTGGGGTCGACAGGGGGCCAGCCCCAGCATTTT. It encodes CASSLGSTGGQPQHF.